This T cell receptor beta chain was retrieved from a study of blood T cell repertoires in COVID-19. Study details: Nucleic acid was either cDNA or gDNA, and it came from T cells, B-cell-depleted T cells, or PBMCs.

How the authors handled the data: Reference gene primers were amplified, and this amplification served to estimate nucleated cell counts. Method: immunoSEQ multiplex PCR; TCRdb's copy keeps in-frame clones and lacks some. That table gives V, J and clone size, and the DNA gave D and trimming. Of over 150,000 clones detected, roughly 86% appear once; the ten largest clones hold 5.5% to 8%. The CDR3 is 16 residues long. Germline CDR1 and CDR2: SQVTM and ANQGSEA. J lost 0 bases, V lost 7 bases, and 11 bases had no gene match. The V and J genes are TRBV29-1 and TRBJ2-1; 8 bases match TRBD1. The sequencing sample was made of peripheral blood. The receptor's source is a man aged 45-60 years with active or convalescent COVID-19. CDR3 protein: CSGIRTGQSSYNEQFF. The CDR3, as DNA: TGCAGCGGAATACGGACAGGGCAATCCTCCTACAATGAGCAGTTCTTC.